This entry concerns a single TCR beta chain. Unmatched junction bases numbered 5, after V lost 8 bases and J lost 5 bases. This CDR3 region has 15 residues. Germline CDR1 is KGHSH and CDR2 is LQKENI. The data were obtained in a study of T cell responses to AZD1222 COVID-19 vaccine. Data came from immunoSEQ multiplex PCR; TCRdb stores just in-frame clones and leaves some out. The sample contains around 44,000 clones, about 86% of which appear only once. Material: peripheral blood, obtained 28 days after the second AZD1222 dose. The clonotype comes from an adult who received the AZD1222 COVID-19 vaccine. The chain carries TRBV18 and TRBJ2-1, with TRBD2 matching over 14 bases. The CDR3 nucleotides are TGTGCCAGCGGAGGACTAGCGGGAGGCCACAATGAGCAGTTCTTC. This codes for CASGGLAGGHNEQFF.